This is a list of T cell receptor beta chains from one sample in a study of T cells after somatic rescue of genetic block. The data were produced by immunoSEQ multiplex PCR, yet TCRdb's version contains in-frame clones alone and is incomplete. This sample yields tens of thousands of clones, of which 90% are seen a single time; more than 1.5% belongs to the top ten. Sequencing was carried out using peripheral blood mononuclear cells (PBMCs). The receptor source for this set is a woman aged 18-29 years. Each CDR3 is given with its conserved first and last residue. Fields, in order: V gene, clone size, J gene, D gene, CDR3 DNA, CDR3 protein. D genes are given only for firm matches. The size of a clone is reported for some rows only, either as once, few or many, or as a class for expanded clones.

TRBV6-5	-	TRBJ2-3	-	TGTGCCAGCAGTTACAGGATTGGGGTTACGGATACGCAGTATTTT	CASSYRIGVTDTQYF
TRBV9	-	TRBJ2-7	-	TGTGCCAGCAGCGTAGGGGACCACTCCTACGAGCAGTACTTC	CASSVGDHSYEQYF
TRBV7-8	-	TRBJ1-5	-	TGTGCCAGCAGCCTTACGCCGGATCAGCCCCAGCATTTT	CASSLTPDQPQHF
TRBV6-6	-	TRBJ1-5	-	TGTGCCAGCAGTTACCGGGGGCGATCGGATCAGCCCCAGCATTTT	CASSYRGRSDQPQHF
TRBV2	-	TRBJ2-1	TRBD2	TGTGCCAGCAGCTCCACTAGCGCGAGCTCCTACAATGAGCAGTTCTTC	CASSSTSASSYNEQFF
TRBV5-1	once	TRBJ2-5	TRBD2	TGCGCCAGCAGCTTGAAACCCGGGACTAGCGCTTCAGAGACCCAGTACTTC	CASSLKPGTSASETQYF
TRBV28	-	TRBJ1-5	-	TGTGCCAGCCGACCTGGGACAATCGATCAGCCCCAGCATTTT	CASRPGTIDQPQHF
TRBV14	-	TRBJ1-2	-	TGTGCCAGCAGCCAGACATGGGGCGGCTATGGCTACACCTTC	CASSQTWGGYGYTF
TRBV10-2	-	TRBJ2-2	-	TGCGCCAGCACCGGGGGCTCGAACACCGGGGAGCTGTTTTTT	CASTGGSNTGELFF
TRBV5-1	-	TRBJ2-6	TRBD1	TGCGCCAGCAGCTTGGCCGCTACAGGGGCGAAGTCTGGGGCCAACGTCCTGACTTTC	CASSLAATGAKSGANVLTF
TRBV19	-	TRBJ1-1	-	TGTGCCAGTAGGTTGGGAGTCCGAATGAACACTGAAGCTTTCTTT	CASRLGVRMNTEAFF
TRBV6-4	-	TRBJ2-2	TRBD2	TGTGCCAGCAGTGACTTCCCGACTAGCGGGAGCACCGGGGAGCTGTTTTTT	CASSDFPTSGSTGELFF
TRBV10-1	-	TRBJ2-5	TRBD1	TGCGCCAGCAATTCAGGGGGAGAGACCCAGTACTTC	CASNSGGETQYF
TRBV28	-	TRBJ1-5	-	TGTGCCAGCAGTTTATCCCTAAATCAGCCCCAGCATTTT	CASSLSLNQPQHF
TRBV5-1	-	TRBJ2-2	TRBD1	TGCGCCAGCAGCGGGGACAGGGGGGACACCGGGGAGCTGTTTTTT	CASSGDRGDTGELFF
TRBV15	once	TRBJ1-4	-	TGTGCCACCAGCTTCCGAGGCGGGGAAGGAGAAAAACTGTTTTTT	CATSFRGGEGEKLFF
TRBV18	-	TRBJ2-7	TRBD1	TGTGCCAGCTCACACGACAGGGATATCTCCTACGAGCAGTACTTC	CASSHDRDISYEQYF
TRBV11-3	once	TRBJ2-3	-	TGTGCCAGCAGCAGCTTCACAGATACGCAGTATTTT	CASSSFTDTQYF
TRBV4-3	once	TRBJ2-3	TRBD2	TGCGCCAGCAGCCAAGATAAGGCGGGAGGACCCACAGATACGCAGTATTTT	CASSQDKAGGPTDTQYF
TRBV7-9	-	TRBJ2-3	TRBD2	TGTGCCAGCAGCTCCACCCCCGGGACTAGCGGCACAGATACGCAGTATTTT	CASSSTPGTSGTDTQYF
TRBV2	-	TRBJ2-1	TRBD2	TGTGCCAGCAGTGGGTGGAGCGGGAGCTCCTACAATGAGCAGTTCTTC	CASSGWSGSSYNEQFF